The clone carrying this T cell receptor (beta chain) turned up a few times. Antigen: not known. This specimen belongs to a study of post-analysis software for immune sequencing data. V gave up 1 base and J gave up 4 bases, with 5 bases separating them. This CDR3 is built from 13 residues. In germline, CDR1 is MGHRA, CDR2 YSYEKL. The TCR beta cDNA libraries carried unique molecular identifiers. TCRdb passed the PCR reads through MiXCR, listing each CDR3 protein once. The table records roughly 410,000 distinct CDR3 sequences, roughly 30% of them present only once. Notes on the study in general: Samples from a shared batch, those prepared together, strongly co-clustered by F measure. Roughly 5 TRBV segments were significantly more frequent in patients than in controls. TRBV5-6, TRBV5-1 and TRBV20-1 were among these segments.

This receptor was identified in a girl aged 10-17 years with multiple sclerosis. Sequences were obtained from blood. The chain has TRBV4-1 and TRBJ2-1; D is uncertain. The CDR3 spells CASSQGQYNEQFF. The CDR3 coding sequence is TGCGCCAGCAGCCAAGGGCAATACAATGAGCAGTTCTTC.